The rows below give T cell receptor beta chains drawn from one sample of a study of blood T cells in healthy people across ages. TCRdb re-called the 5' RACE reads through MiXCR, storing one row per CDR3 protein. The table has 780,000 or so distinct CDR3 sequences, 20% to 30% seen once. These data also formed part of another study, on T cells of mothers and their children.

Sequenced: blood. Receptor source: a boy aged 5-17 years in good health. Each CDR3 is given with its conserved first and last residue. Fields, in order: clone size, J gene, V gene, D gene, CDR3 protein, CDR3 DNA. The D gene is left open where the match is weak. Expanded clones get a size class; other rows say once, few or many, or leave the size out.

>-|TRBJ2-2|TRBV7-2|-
CASSLNPVANTGELFF
TGTGCCAGCAGCCTCAACCCAGTAGCGAACACCGGGGAGCTGTTTTTT
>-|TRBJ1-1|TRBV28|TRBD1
CASSPGQANTEAFF
TGTGCCAGCAGTCCCGGACAGGCGAACACTGAAGCTTTCTTT
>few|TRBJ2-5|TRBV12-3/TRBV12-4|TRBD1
CASSYDRGWETQYF
TGTGCCAGCAGTTACGACAGGGGATGGGAGACCCAGTACTTC
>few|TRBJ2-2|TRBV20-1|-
CSARVGGGPNTGELFF
TGCAGTGCTAGAGTTGGGGGGGGCCCCAACACCGGGGAGCTGTTTTTT
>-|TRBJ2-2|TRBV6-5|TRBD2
CASRYRTSGSNTGELFF
TGTGCCAGCAGATACCGGACTAGCGGATCGAACACCGGGGAGCTGTTTTTT
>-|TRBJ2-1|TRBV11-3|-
CASSLEQGPQGYNEQFF
TGTGCCAGCAGCTTGGAGCAGGGCCCGCAGGGATACAATGAGCAGTTCTTC
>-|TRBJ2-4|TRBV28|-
CASSPRPGPNGNIQYF
TGTGCCAGCAGTCCCCGACCCGGGCCTAACGGGAACATTCAGTACTTC
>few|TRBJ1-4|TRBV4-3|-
CASSQDSGLEKLFF
TGCGCCAGCAGCCAAGATTCAGGGCTGGAAAAACTGTTTTTT
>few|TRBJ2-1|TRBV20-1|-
CSARDGSYNEQFF
TGCAGTGCTAGAGATGGCAGCTACAATGAGCAGTTCTTC
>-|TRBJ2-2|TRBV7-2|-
CASRQVPSNTGELFF
TGTGCCAGCAGACAGGTCCCGAGTAACACCGGGGAGCTGTTTTTT
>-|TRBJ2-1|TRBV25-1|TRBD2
CASSVTPLSGGLSSYNEQFF
TGTGCCAGCAGTGTAACCCCCCTCAGCGGGGGTCTAAGCTCCTACAATGAGCAGTTCTTC
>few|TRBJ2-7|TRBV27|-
CACRRRGAYEQYF
TGTGCCTGCCGACGGAGAGGGGCCTACGAGCAGTACTTC
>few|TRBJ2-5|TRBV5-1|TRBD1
CASSSGTGTFQETQYF
TGCGCCAGCAGCTCGGGGACAGGGACTTTCCAAGAGACCCAGTACTTC
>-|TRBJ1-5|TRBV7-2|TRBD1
CASSYHSDRGNNQPQHF
TGTGCCAGCAGCTATCACTCGGACAGGGGAAACAATCAGCCCCAGCATTTT
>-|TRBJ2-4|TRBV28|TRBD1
CASSLAGTGGWNIQYF
TGTGCCAGCAGCTTGGCCGGGACAGGGGGATGGAACATTCAGTACTTC
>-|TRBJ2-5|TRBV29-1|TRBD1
CSSNLAQGAWETQYF
TGCAGCTCCAACCTTGCACAGGGGGCGTGGGAGACCCAGTACTTC
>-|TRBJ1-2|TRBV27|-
CASSLTPMSGYTF
TGTGCCAGCAGCCTTACCCCCATGAGCGGCTACACCTTC
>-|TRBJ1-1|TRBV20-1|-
CSARATGKSEAFF
TGCAGTGCTAGGGCTACGGGGAAGTCTGAAGCTTTCTTT
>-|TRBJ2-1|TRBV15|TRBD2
CATGRGGAYNEQFF
TGTGCCACTGGGCGCGGGGGGGCCTACAATGAGCAGTTCTTC